This TCR beta chain was sequenced in a study of T cell responses to AZD1222 COVID-19 vaccine. Only in-frame clones appear in the TCRdb table, and some are missing; sequencing was by immunoSEQ multiplex PCR. Of 110,000 or so clones listed, around 85% were seen once; the top ten hold just under 9.5%. This TCR was recovered from an adult in good health. Material: peripheral blood, obtained on day 0 of AZD1222 vaccination.

CDR3 protein: CAIATAGESYEQYF. The DNA of the CDR3 is TGTGCCATCGCTACCGCAGGGGAGTCCTACGAGCAGTACTTC. The V and J genes are TRBV10-3 and TRBJ2-7; D is possibly TRBD1 (6 bases). CDR1 and CDR2 (germline): ENHRY, SYGVKD. The CDR3 has 14 residues. V lost 8 bases, J lost 1 base, and 15 bases lay in between.